What follows are 27 T cell receptor beta chains derived from one specimen sequenced in a study of shared clonotypes between healthy human individuals. Clones were read by immunoSEQ multiplex PCR, and TCRdb kept only the in-frame ones, dropping some. This sample yields 1,400,000 or so clones, of which just under 99% are seen a single time; about 0.34% belongs to the top ten. The material sequenced was naive CD4+ T cells sorted from blood. Subset: CD45RA+ positively selected. Receptors were obtained from a man aged 25 to 45 in good health.

The rearrangement uses TRBV7-9 and TRBJ1-1; the D gene is possibly TRBD1 (6 bases). Germline V gene sequence: CDR1 SEHNR, CDR2 FQNEAQ (reference sequence). The V end was cut by 1 base, the J end by 1 base, with 13 bases between. CDR3 size: 16 residues. For the CDR3, the DNA is TGTGCCAGCAGCTTAGGCCTCGGGGGGCCGAACACTGAAGCTTTCTTT. Translation gives CASSLGLGGPNTEAFF.

The chain combines TRBV23-1 with TRBJ1-1; D remains unclear. TRBV23-1 falls under the ORF class, with uncertain function. CDR3 length: 13 amino acids. Trimming pared 4 bases from V and 1 base from J, leaving 7 bases between. CDR3 nucleotides: TGCGCCAGCAGTCGGGGAACGAACACTGAAGCTTTCTTT. Its protein is CASSRGTNTEAFF.

This sequence joins TRBV9 and TRBJ2-1; D unresolved. The CDR3 covers 15 residues. Germline assignment: CDR1 SGDLS and CDR2 YYNGEE. Between the trimmed V and J ends, which lost 2 bases and 4 bases, there was a span of 13 bases. CDR3 sequence reads: CASSVSSPTYNEQFF. The CDR3, as DNA: TGTGCCAGCAGCGTCAGCAGTCCGACGTACAATGAGCAGTTCTTC.

CDR3 protein: CASSSPLVGSYEQYF. The CDR3 DNA sequence: TGTGCCAGCAGTTCCCCTTTAGTCGGCTCCTACGAGCAGTACTTC. This chain connects TRBV27 to TRBJ2-7; no firm D call. Germline V gene sequence: CDR1 MNHEY, CDR2 SMNVEV (reference sequence). This CDR3 has 15 residues. V dropped 4 bases and J dropped 0 bases, with 13 bases sitting between them.

The rearrangement links TRBV5-6 to TRBJ1-1; D may be TRBD1 (6 bases). The CDR3 spans 15 residues. The V and J ends lost 2 bases and 5 bases respectively, with 16 bases between them. Germline V gives CDR1 SGHDT, CDR2 YYEEEE. CDR3 residues: CASSLPRGGGTEAFF. CDR3 nucleotides: TGTGCCAGCAGCTTACCCAGGGGAGGGGGAACTGAAGCTTTCTTT.

This chain joins TRBV28 and TRBJ1-5, with 9 bases identical to TRBD1. Trimming removed 5 bases from V and 5 bases from J; junction bases left unmatched: 7. Looked up from germline, CDR1 is MDHEN and CDR2 is SYDVKM. This CDR3 contains 15 residues. The CDR3 sequence: CASSNSGTGYQPQHF. The CDR3, as DNA: TGTGCCAGCAGTAACTCCGGGACAGGGTATCAGCCCCAGCATTTT.

The chain has TRBV5-8 and TRBJ2-5; D gene unclear. The CDR3 is 13 amino acids. CDR1 SGHTS and CDR2 YDEGEE come from the germline V gene. Trimming pared 6 bases from V and 7 bases from J, leaving 16 bases between. The CDR3 loop reads CASTPDITGTQYF. The CDR3 DNA reads as TGTGCCAGCACCCCCGACATAACGGGGACCCAGTACTTC.

The V and J genes are TRBV10-3 and TRBJ2-7; 12 bases fit TRBD1. This CDR3 has 15 amino acids. Germline values: CDR1 ENHRY, CDR2 SYGVKD. The V segment lost 4 bases and the J segment 7 bases; nucleotides outside the gene matches: 8. As DNA, the CDR3 is TGTGCCATCAGTGGGGCGGGACAGGGGGCGCAGGAGCAGTACTTC. The encoded protein is CAISGAGQGAQEQYF.

V gene TRBV4-3 combines with J gene TRBJ2-3; D is possibly TRBD1 (5 bases). The CDR3 totals 13 residues. CDR1 is LGHNA, CDR2 YSLEER, per germline. Between the trimmed V and J ends, which lost 5 bases and 5 bases, there was a span of 11 bases. CDR3 nucleotide sequence: TGCGCCAGCAGCTTCCGAAGGGGAGATACGCAGTATTTT. Residues: CASSFRRGDTQYF.

This chain connects TRBV30 to TRBJ2-1; 9 positions match TRBD1. V dropped 4 bases and J dropped 5; count of bases not matched to a gene: 6. The germline V gene has CDR1 GTSNPN and CDR2 SVGIG (reference sequence). CDR3 length equals 14 residues. CDR3 region: CAWTPGQGHNEQFF. CDR3 DNA sequence: TGTGCCTGGACTCCGGGACAGGGACACAATGAGCAGTTCTTC.

The chain uses TRBV25-1 and TRBJ1-4; D is unclear. The CDR3 is 14 residues long. Germline V CDR1 and CDR2: MGHDK, SYGVNS. The V and J ends lost 7 bases and 8 bases respectively, with 17 bases between them. CDR3 nucleotide sequence: TGTGCCAGCACGGATGATACAGTACGGGAAAAACTGTTTTTT. It codes for CASTDDTVREKLFF.

J is TRBJ2-5 and V is TRBV15, with 10 nucleotides matching TRBD1. This CDR3 has 16 amino acids. The germline V gene encodes CDR1 LNHNV and CDR2 YYDKDF (reference sequence). V gave up 2 bases and J gave up 3 bases; unmatched junction bases: 6. The CDR3 reads CATSRSSTGGEETQYF. CDR3 DNA sequence: TGTGCCACCAGCAGAAGTTCGACAGGGGGCGAAGAGACCCAGTACTTC. The whole variable domain, remainder taken from reference TRBV15 and TRBJ2-5, is DAMVIQNPRYQVTQFGKPVTLSCSQTLNHNVMYWYQQKSSQAPKLLFHYYDKDFNNEADTPDNFQSRRPNTSFCFLDIRSPGLGDTAMYLCATSRSSTGGEETQYFGPGTRLLVL.

The rearrangement joins TRBV7-2 to TRBJ2-1; 13 bases agree with TRBD2. The J segment lost 7 bases and the V segment lost 4 bases, leaving 7 bases of the junction unmatched. The germline V gene encodes CDR1 SGHTA and CDR2 FQGNSA. The CDR3 is 16 amino acids. CDR3 sequence: CASSSGTSGMLNEQFF. The CDR3 DNA reads TGTGCCAGCAGCTCTGGGACTAGCGGGATGTTGAATGAGCAGTTCTTC.

The chain employs TRBV5-8 and TRBJ1-1, with 9 bases aligning to TRBD1. Losses at the gene ends were 0 bases for V and 11 bases for J; bases not matched to a gene: 11. The germline V gene encodes CDR1 SGHTS and CDR2 YDEGEE. The CDR3 runs to 15 residues. The CDR3 nucleotides are TGTGCCAGCAGCTTGGGGGACAGGGACCTTTTTGCTGCTTTCTTT. Its protein is CASSLGDRDLFAAFF.

The rearrangement joins TRBV30 to TRBJ2-3; TRBD2 is a possible D gene (5 bases). V was clipped by 2 bases and J by 6 bases, with 12 bases between them. The CDR3 runs to 13 residues. Germline loops: CDR1 GTSNPN, CDR2 SVGIG (reference sequence). The CDR3 region is CAWSLRELDTQYF. The CDR3 nucleotides read TGTGCCTGGAGTTTAAGGGAGTTGGATACGCAGTATTTT.

The chain is built from TRBV5-5 and TRBJ1-2; D is uncertain. Germline CDR1 SGHKS, CDR2 YYEKEE (reference sequence). This CDR3 region has 13 residues. V was cut by 2 bases and J by 2 bases, with 7 bases left in between. As DNA, the CDR3 is TGTGCCAGCAGCTTAATAGAAAACTATGGCTACACCTTC. Amino acid sequence: CASSLIENYGYTF.

The chain recombines TRBV28 with TRBJ2-7, with D perhaps TRBD1 or TRBD2 (10 bases each). The V end lost 6 bases, the J end lost 5 bases, and 17 bases lay between the germline ends. This CDR3 comprises 14 residues. Looked up from germline, CDR1 is MDHEN and CDR2 is SYDVKM. Here the CDR3 reads CASRLAGQGHEQYF. For the CDR3, the DNA is TGTGCCAGCAGACTAGCGGGACAGGGGCACGAGCAGTACTTC.

The gene calls are TRBV6-5 and TRBJ2-5, with 7 bases matching TRBD2. Germline V CDR1 and CDR2: MNHEY, SVGAGI. V shed 4 bases, J shed 2 bases, and the junction held 10 bases outside the gene matches. This CDR3 is built from 16 residues. The CDR3 sequence: CASSLGLQQIQETQYF. Written as DNA, the CDR3 is TGTGCCAGCAGTTTGGGACTACAGCAAATTCAAGAGACCCAGTACTTC.

The V call is TRBV27, the J call TRBJ1-4, with D hard to call. Trimming shortened V by 3 bases and J by 4 bases, and 15 bases separated the two germline ends. CDR3 length equals 16 residues. Germline assignment: CDR1 MNHEY and CDR2 SMNVEV (reference sequence). The CDR3 DNA reads TGTGCCAGCAGTTTCCAATGGAGACGGAGTAATGAAAAACTGTTTTTT. This gives the protein CASSFQWRRSNEKLFF.

This sequence joins TRBV18 and TRBJ2-2, with a tentative D call TRBD1 (5 bases). The CDR3 totals 15 residues. Germline V lookup: CDR1 KGHSH, CDR2 LQKENI. V lost 6 bases and J lost 0, with 11 bases in between. The CDR3 DNA reads TGTGCCAGCTCCTACCAAGGGGCGAACACCGGGGAGCTGTTTTTT. Residues: CASSYQGANTGELFF.

CDR3 in amino acids: CASSLRGGQGVTYEQYF. In DNA form, the CDR3 reads TGCGCCAGCAGCTTGAGGGGTGGACAGGGTGTAACCTACGAGCAGTACTTC. The chain combines TRBV5-1 with TRBJ2-7, with 8 bases identical to TRBD1. V lost 1 base to trimming and J lost 2 bases; unmatched junction nucleotides: 11. Germline-derived CDR1 and CDR2 are SGHRS and YFSETQ. The CDR3 runs to 17 residues.

The chain combines TRBV30 with TRBJ1-4; D call uncertain. The CDR3 is 12 amino acids. Germline V gives CDR1 GTSNPN, CDR2 SVGIG (reference sequence). V was shortened by 2 bases and J by 8 bases, with 9 bases between the two germline ends. The DNA of the CDR3 is TGTGCCTGGAGTCCCCATCTGGAAAAACTGTTTTTT. The encoded protein is CAWSPHLEKLFF.

CDR3 region: CASTSGGTGGYTF. The CDR3 DNA reads TGTGCCAGCACCTCCGGGGGGACAGGAGGCTACACCTTC. The V gene is TRBV6-5, the J gene TRBJ1-2, with 8 nucleotides matching TRBD1. The CDR3 has 13 residues. J gave up 8 bases and V 7 bases, and 9 bases lay outside the gene matches. Germline values: CDR1 MNHEY, CDR2 SVGAGI.

The V and J genes are TRBV10-3 and TRBJ2-1; 12 nucleotides match TRBD2. Losses at the gene ends were 4 bases for V and 3 bases for J; bases not matched to a gene: 1. Germline values: CDR1 ENHRY, CDR2 SYGVKD. The length of the CDR3 is 15 residues. CDR3 sequence: CAISGTSGIYNEQFF. In DNA, the CDR3 is TGTGCCATCAGTGGGACTAGCGGGATCTACAATGAGCAGTTCTTC.

V and J are TRBV7-3 and TRBJ2-1, with TRBD2 identical over 7 bases. Germline loops: CDR1 SGHTA, CDR2 FQGTGA. V gave up 1 base and J gave up 6 bases; unmatched junction bases: 9. CDR3 length: 16 amino acids. CDR3 DNA: TGTGCCAGCAGCTTAAGGGGCGGGAGTGGCCTCAATGAGCAGTTCTTC. Encoded protein: CASSLRGGSGLNEQFF.

This chain joins TRBV7-2 and TRBJ2-7; 14 bases fit TRBD2. This CDR3 has 17 amino acids. Germline V CDR1 and CDR2: SGHTA, FQGNSA. Losses at the gene ends were 8 bases for V and 6 bases for J; bases not matched to a gene: 15. For the CDR3, the DNA is TGTGCCAGCGGAACATTCCTGACTAGCGGGAGGGAAGGCGAGCAGTACTTC. Its protein product is CASGTFLTSGREGEQYF.

On this clone itself: In the same sample, other DNA sequences code for this CDR3. The chain is built from TRBV14 and TRBJ2-5, with 11 bases lining up with TRBD2. Germline CDR1 reads SGHDN; CDR2 reads FVKESK. The CDR3 consists of 15 residues. The V and J ends lost 4 bases and 7 bases, in that order; junction bases with no gene match: 8. The CDR3 sequence is CASSLSGRALGTQYF. CDR3 nucleotides: TGTGCCAGCAGCCTTAGCGGGAGGGCCCTCGGGACCCAGTACTTC.